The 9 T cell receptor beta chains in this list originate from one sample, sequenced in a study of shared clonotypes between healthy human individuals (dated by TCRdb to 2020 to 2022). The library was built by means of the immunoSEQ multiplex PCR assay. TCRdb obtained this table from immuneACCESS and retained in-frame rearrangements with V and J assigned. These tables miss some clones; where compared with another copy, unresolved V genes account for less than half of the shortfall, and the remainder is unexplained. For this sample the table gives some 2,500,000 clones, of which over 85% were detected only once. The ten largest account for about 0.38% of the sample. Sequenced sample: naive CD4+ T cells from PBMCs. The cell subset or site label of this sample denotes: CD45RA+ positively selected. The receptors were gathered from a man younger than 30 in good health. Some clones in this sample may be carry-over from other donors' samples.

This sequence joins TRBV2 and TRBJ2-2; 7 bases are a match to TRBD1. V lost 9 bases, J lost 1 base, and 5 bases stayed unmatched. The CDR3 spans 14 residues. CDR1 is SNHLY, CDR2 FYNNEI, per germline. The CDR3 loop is CARKRTGNTGELFF. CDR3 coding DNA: TGTGCCAGGAAGAGGACAGGGAACACCGGGGAGCTGTTTTTT.

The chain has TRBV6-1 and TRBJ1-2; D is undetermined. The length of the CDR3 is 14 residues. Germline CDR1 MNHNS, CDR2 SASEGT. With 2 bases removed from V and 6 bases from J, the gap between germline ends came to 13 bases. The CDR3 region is CASSESIGQDGYTF. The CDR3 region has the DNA TGTGCCAGCAGTGAAAGTATCGGGCAGGATGGCTACACCTTC.

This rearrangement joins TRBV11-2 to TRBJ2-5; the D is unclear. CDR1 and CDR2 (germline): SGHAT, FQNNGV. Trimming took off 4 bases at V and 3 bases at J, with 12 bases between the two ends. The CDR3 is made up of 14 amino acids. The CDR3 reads CASSSGWAEETQYF. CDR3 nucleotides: TGTGCCAGCAGCTCCGGGTGGGCAGAAGAGACCCAGTACTTC.

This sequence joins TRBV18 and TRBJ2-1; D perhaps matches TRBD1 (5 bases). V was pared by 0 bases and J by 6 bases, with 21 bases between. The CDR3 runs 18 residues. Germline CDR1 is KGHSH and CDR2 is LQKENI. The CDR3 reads CASSPPSFQGSIVNEQFF. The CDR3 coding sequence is TGTGCCAGCTCACCACCTAGTTTCCAGGGATCGATAGTCAATGAGCAGTTCTTC.

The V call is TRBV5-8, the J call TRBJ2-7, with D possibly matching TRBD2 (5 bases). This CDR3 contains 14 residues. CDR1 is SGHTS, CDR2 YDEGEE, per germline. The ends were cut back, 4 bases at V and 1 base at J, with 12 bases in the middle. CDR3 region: CASSLQGLSYEQYF. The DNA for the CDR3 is TGTGCCAGCAGCCTACAAGGACTGTCCTACGAGCAGTACTTC.

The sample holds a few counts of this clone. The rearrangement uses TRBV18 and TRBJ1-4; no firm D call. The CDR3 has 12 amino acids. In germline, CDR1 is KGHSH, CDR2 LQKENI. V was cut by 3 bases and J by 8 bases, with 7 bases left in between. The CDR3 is CASSPNSEKLFF. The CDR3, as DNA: TGTGCCAGCTCACCCAACTCAGAAAAACTGTTTTTT.

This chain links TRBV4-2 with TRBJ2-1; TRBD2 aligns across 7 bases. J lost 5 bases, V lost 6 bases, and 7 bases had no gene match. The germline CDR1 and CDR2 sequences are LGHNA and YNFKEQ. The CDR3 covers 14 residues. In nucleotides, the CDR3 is TGTGCCAGCAGGGTTGGCGGGGGAAACAATGAGCAGTTCTTC. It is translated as CASRVGGGNNEQFF.

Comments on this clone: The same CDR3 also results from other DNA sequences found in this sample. The CDR3 spells CASSEESGNQPQHF. The CDR3 bases are TGTGCCAGCAGTGAAGAGTCAGGGAATCAGCCCCAGCATTTT. This chain uses TRBV2 with TRBJ1-5, with D possibly matching TRBD1 (5 bases). Germline V gene lookup returns CDR1 SNHLY and CDR2 FYNNEI. The CDR3 is made up of 14 amino acids. Trimming removed 1 base from V and 4 bases from J, with 8 bases in between. Full variable domain (rest looked up from reference TRBV2 and TRBJ1-5): EPEVTQTPSHQVTQMGQEVILRCVPISNHLYFYWYRQILGQKVEFLVSFYNNEISEKSEIFDDQFSVERPDGSNFTLKIRSTKLEDSAMYFCASSEESGNQPQHFGDGTRLSIL.

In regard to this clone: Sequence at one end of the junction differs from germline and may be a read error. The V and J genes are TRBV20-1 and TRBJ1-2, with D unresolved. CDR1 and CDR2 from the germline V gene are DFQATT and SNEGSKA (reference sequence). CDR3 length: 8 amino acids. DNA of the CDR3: TGCAGTGCTAGACCTGACACGTTC. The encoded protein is CSARPDTF.